The entry that follows covers one T cell receptor (beta chain) sequence. What it recognizes is unknown. Its ends do not fully match the called genes, so a read error is possible. The CDR3 is made up of 17 amino acids. Germline assignment: CDR1 SSHAT and CDR2 FNYEAQ (reference sequence). The data are from a study of cytomegalovirus exposure and HLA in healthy donors. Study-wide points: V- and J-gene trimming of TCR beta was linked (in a later analysis) to a missense DCLRE1C variant.

This PCR relied on a set of 60 Vbeta primers and 13 Jbeta primers. TCRdb's copy holds only in-frame clones and misses some; the assay was immunoSEQ multiplex PCR. The sample comprises 120,000 or so clones, roughly 84% of which are singletons, and 5.5% to 7% rests with the top ten. Input material: PBMCs. The gene calls are TRBV7-7 and TRBJ2-5; D call uncertain. The source is a man aged 25 to 45 in good health and CMV-seropositive. As DNA, the CDR3 is TGTGCTAGCAGCCCATCCTCCGAATGGCGAGGCCAAGAGACCCAGTACTTC. It translates to CASSPSSEWRGQETQYF. Supplemented by reference TRBV7-7 and TRBJ2-5, the full variable domain reads GAGVSQSPRYKVTKRGQDVTLRCDPISSHATLYWYQQALGQGPEFLTYFNYEAQPDKSGLPSDRFSAERPEGSISTLTIQRTEQRDSAMYRCASSPSSEWRGQETQYFGPGTRLLVL.